Listed here are 23 T cell receptor beta chains from one sample, sequenced in a study of T-cell memory formation after mild COVID-19. TCRdb reprocessed the 5' RACE reads via MiXCR and lists one record per CDR3 protein. Of tens of thousands of distinct CDR3 sequences in the sample, 20% to 30% are singletons; the top ten hold 42%. The sequencing input was PBMCs or a T cell subset sorted from them (not recorded which). The receptors come from a man between 18 and 29 years old who had mild COVID-19 (a few samples of this study predate the infection). Cell type and time point are not known.

This clonotype has a handful of counts. The chain is built from TRBV7-9 and TRBJ2-3; D is possibly TRBD1 (6 bases). CDR1 is SEHNR and CDR2 is FQNEAQ in the germline V gene (reference sequence). CDR3 length: 13 amino acids. V shed 11 bases and J shed 1 base, with 13 bases lying between them. The chain's CDR3 is CAGGREGTDTQYF. CDR3 DNA sequence: TGTGCCGGGGGCAGGGAAGGCACAGATACGCAGTATTTT.

V is TRBV9 and J is TRBJ2-5; 10 bases match TRBD1. The ends lost 4 bases at V and 5 bases at J; junction bases unmatched: 8. There are 15 residues in the CDR3. Looked up from germline, CDR1 is SGDLS and CDR2 is YYNGEE. As DNA, the CDR3 is TGTGCCAGCAGCTCAGAGGGACAGGGGACGGAGACCCAGTACTTC. It specifies CASSSEGQGTETQYF. Using reference TRBV9 and TRBJ2-5 for the parts outside the CDR3, the full variable domain is DSGVTQTPKHLITATGQRVTLRCSPRSGDLSVYWYQQSLDQGLQFLIQYYNGEERAKGNILERFSAQQFPDLHSELNLSSLELGDSALYFCASSSEGQGTETQYFGPGTRLLVL.

V gene TRBV7-2 combines with J gene TRBJ2-5; D is ambiguous. Trimming cost V 2 bases and J 3 bases, with 13 bases left between them. This CDR3 region has 15 residues. Germline-derived CDR1 and CDR2 are SGHTA and FQGNSA. This CDR3 is CASSLSLSAKETQYF. As DNA, the CDR3 is TGTGCCAGCAGCTTAAGTCTTTCAGCCAAAGAGACCCAGTACTTC.

The rearrangement joins TRBV3-1 to TRBJ2-1; D unclear. The CDR3 spans 13 residues. Deletions cut 5 bases from V and 3 bases from J, with 8 bases between. CDR1 and CDR2 from the germline V gene are LGHDT and YNNKEL (reference sequence). The CDR3 DNA is TGTGCCAGCAGCAGACTGGTCTACAATGAGCAGTTCTTC. This sequence encodes CASSRLVYNEQFF.

This chain joins TRBV6-5 and TRBJ1-5; D possibly corresponds to TRBD1 (5 bases). V lost 2 bases to trimming and J lost 7 bases, with 15 bases between them. The CDR3 is made up of 15 amino acids. Germline V lookup: CDR1 MNHEY, CDR2 SVGAGI. CDR3 loop: CASSYRQGGLQPQHF. The CDR3 DNA sequence: TGTGCCAGCAGTTACAGGCAGGGTGGATTACAGCCCCAGCATTTT.

The chain carries TRBV5-5 and TRBJ1-1; 7 nucleotides match TRBD1. Germline V gene sequence: CDR1 SGHKS, CDR2 YYEKEE (reference sequence). The CDR3 runs 13 residues. Trimming took 3 bases from V and 5 from J; bases not matched to a gene: 4. The CDR3 protein is CASSSTGLTEAFF. As DNA, the CDR3 is TGTGCCAGCAGCTCGACAGGGCTTACTGAAGCTTTCTTT.

This clonotype was seen a handful of times. V usage is TRBV5-8 and J usage is TRBJ2-1; D is ambiguous. Germline assignment: CDR1 SGHTS and CDR2 YDEGEE. This CDR3 spans 13 amino acids. The V gene lost 4 bases and the J gene lost 11 bases, with 16 bases spanning the gap. The CDR3 protein is CASSQKDDGQQFF. CDR3 sequence (DNA): TGTGCCAGCAGCCAAAAGGATGACGGACAGCAGTTCTTC.

The chain uses TRBV11-2 and TRBJ1-1, with D possibly matching TRBD1 (6 bases). The ends were cut back, 5 bases at V and 0 bases at J, with 16 bases in the middle. This CDR3 contains 16 residues. Germline CDR1 reads SGHAT; CDR2 reads FQNNGV. The CDR3 DNA sequence: TGTGCCAGCAGCCTCGCACAGGGAGCATTGAACACTGAAGCTTTCTTT. It translates to CASSLAQGALNTEAFF.

The chain carries TRBV19 and TRBJ1-1; D gene uncertain. The CDR3 covers 13 residues. V lost 5 bases to trimming and J lost 7 bases, with 14 bases between them. Germline CDR1 and CDR2: LNHDA and SQIVND (reference sequence). The CDR3 region is CASSAAVGNEAFF. The DNA for the CDR3 is TGTGCCAGTAGTGCCGCTGTGGGAAATGAAGCTTTCTTT.

This clonotype was counted a few times. V gene TRBV10-3 combines with J gene TRBJ2-2, with 7 bases fitting TRBD1. The CDR3 totals 15 residues. CDR1 and CDR2 from the germline V gene are ENHRY and SYGVKD. V trimming: 6 bases; J trimming: 7 bases; junction bases outside the gene matches: 11. The CDR3 loop reads CAIRETGTAYGELFF. Written as DNA, the CDR3 is TGTGCCATCAGGGAAACCGGGACAGCCTACGGGGAGCTGTTTTTT.

The chain is built from TRBV7-9 and TRBJ1-1, with TRBD1 as a possible D gene (5 bases). V was cut by 3 bases and J by 2 bases, with 16 bases left in between. Germline assignment: CDR1 SEHNR and CDR2 FQNEAQ (reference sequence). This CDR3 comprises 16 residues. The CDR3 nucleotides are TGTGCCAGCAGCTTTGGTGGGCGGGGCGCTAACACTGAAGCTTTCTTT. It yields the protein CASSFGGRGANTEAFF.

The chain combines TRBV15 with TRBJ1-2; D may be TRBD1 (5 bases). The CDR3 loop spans 16 amino acids. CDR1 and CDR2 (germline): LNHNV, YYDKDF (reference sequence). V shed 5 bases and J shed 0 bases, with 16 bases lying between them. The CDR3 bases are TGTGCCACCAGCCCCCTCCTCCAGGGTACTAACTATGGCTACACCTTC. It codes for CATSPLLQGTNYGYTF.

V is TRBV4-1 and J is TRBJ2-7; 7 bases are a match to TRBD2. The length of the CDR3 is 17 residues. Per the germline V gene, CDR1 is MGHRA and CDR2 is YSYEKL. The V gene end was trimmed by 4 bases and the J gene end by 0 bases; junction bases not matched to a gene: 12. CDR3 sequence (DNA): TGCGCCAGCAGCCGTACCGGCGGGGGTCCCAGCTCCTACGAGCAGTACTTC. Translating gives CASSRTGGGPSSYEQYF.

This clonotype showed up just a few times. The chain joins TRBV7-2 to TRBJ2-5, with 8 bases fitting TRBD1. This CDR3 has 16 residues. Unmatched junction bases numbered 11, after V lost 5 bases and J lost 3 bases. Germline V lookup: CDR1 SGHTA, CDR2 FQGNSA. CDR3 residues: CASSPAPGQEKETQYF. In nucleotides, the CDR3 is TGTGCCAGCAGCCCAGCTCCGGGACAGGAAAAAGAGACCCAGTACTTC. Variable domain in full (rest from reference TRBV7-2 and TRBJ2-5): GAGVSQSPSNKVTEKGKDVELRCDPISGHTALYWYRQSLGQGLEFLIYFQGNSAPDKSGLPSDRFSAERTGGSVSTLTIQRTQQEDSAVYLCASSPAPGQEKETQYFGPGTRLLVL.

The chain is built from TRBV4-1 and TRBJ1-1; 8 nucleotides match TRBD1. The trim removed 4 bases at V and 4 bases at J, leaving 8 bases unmatched. The V gene's germline CDR1 is MGHRA and CDR2 YSYEKL. There are 15 residues in the CDR3. CDR3 protein: CASSLPQGAPTEAFF. The CDR3 coding sequence is TGCGCCAGCAGCCTACCCCAGGGGGCGCCCACTGAAGCTTTCTTT.

This clonotype was recorded a few times. The CDR3 sequence is CASEGGTMNTGELFF. In nucleotides, the CDR3 is TGTGCCAGTGAAGGCGGTACTATGAACACCGGGGAGCTGTTTTTT. The rearrangement joins TRBV6-2 or TRBV6-3 to TRBJ2-2; D is uncertain. The V and J ends lost 9 bases and 1 base respectively, with 15 bases between them. This CDR3 region has 15 residues. From germline, CDR1 is MNHEY and CDR2 SVGEGT.

This clonotype was observed a handful of times. This chain connects TRBV4-3 to TRBJ1-5, with a possible D match to TRBD1 (5 bases). The CDR3 extends over 14 amino acids. Deletions cut 0 bases from V and 6 bases from J, with 9 bases between. The germline V gene encodes CDR1 LGHNA and CDR2 YSLEER. The CDR3: CASSQDRDPQPQHF. DNA of the CDR3: TGCGCCAGCAGCCAAGACAGGGATCCTCAGCCCCAGCATTTT.

The chain combines TRBV4-2 with TRBJ2-3; D may match TRBD1 or TRBD2 (5 bases each). The CDR3 length is 15 residues. V was clipped by 0 bases and J by 7 bases, with 14 bases between them. CDR1 is LGHNA and CDR2 is YNFKEQ in the germline V gene. As DNA, the CDR3 is TGTGCCAGCAGCCAAGATCCCGGGGCCACCAATACGCAGTATTTT. Protein product: CASSQDPGATNTQYF.

The chain employs TRBV7-9 and TRBJ1-1; unclear D gene. Trimming stripped 2 bases from V and 5 bases from J, with 6 bases between. Germline V CDR1 and CDR2: SEHNR, FQNEAQ (reference sequence). The CDR3 is 12 amino acids. CDR3 in amino acids: CASSLLGTEAFF. In DNA, the CDR3 is TGTGCCAGCAGCTTATTAGGGACTGAAGCTTTCTTT. Full variable domain (missing parts from reference TRBV7-9 and TRBJ1-1): DTGVSQNPRHKITKRGQNVTFRCDPISEHNRLYWYRQTLGQGPEFLTYFQNEAQLEKSRLLSDRFSAERPKGSFSTLEIQRTEQGDSAMYLCASSLLGTEAFFGQGTRLTVV.

J is TRBJ2-1 and V is TRBV27; a weak D match, TRBD1 (7 bases). The CDR3 consists of 14 residues. Germline loops: CDR1 MNHEY, CDR2 SMNVEV (reference sequence). Trimming took off 5 bases at V and 6 bases at J, with 14 bases between the two ends. CDR3 DNA sequence: TGTGCCAGCAGTCCGGCGGGGACAGTCAATGAGCAGTTCTTC. Protein: CASSPAGTVNEQFF.

This clonotype was detected only a few times. The rearrangement links TRBV27 to TRBJ1-1; no definite D call. This CDR3 has 15 residues. Trimming removed 4 bases at V and 0 bases at J, with 12 bases between. Germline V lookup: CDR1 MNHEY, CDR2 SMNVEV (reference sequence). The chain's CDR3 is CASSWGGDLNTEAFF. The CDR3 region has the DNA TGTGCCAGCAGTTGGGGTGGGGATTTGAACACTGAAGCTTTCTTT.

This clonotype was observed a few times. This chain uses TRBV23-1 with TRBJ2-3; D call uncertain. TRBV23-1 is noted as an ORF with a role that remains uncertain. V lost 0 bases, J lost 5 bases, and 12 bases lay in between. The CDR3 runs 15 residues. CDR3 coding DNA: TGCGCCAGCAGTCAATCGATATTAGGTGGAGATACGCAGTATTTT. Translated: CASSQSILGGDTQYF.

CDR3 in amino acids: CASSSVGLDGKLFF. The CDR3 region has the DNA TGTGCCAGCAGCTCGGTGGGGCTCGACGGAAAACTGTTTTTT. The chain couples TRBV11-2 to TRBJ1-4; maybe TRBD1 (5 bases). Trimming stripped 4 bases from V and 10 bases from J, with 16 bases between. Germline values: CDR1 SGHAT, CDR2 FQNNGV. The length of the CDR3 is 14 residues.